Following are 9 T cell receptor beta chains from one sample sequenced in a study of CD8 T cells in ankylosing spondylitis. TCRdb itself ran the 5' RACE reads through MiXCR, one entry per CDR3 protein. The repertoire holds about 190,000 distinct CDR3 sequences, 10% to 15% seen once, with approximately 10% in the top ten. The sequenced sample was blood, either unsorted or a sorted T cell fraction (not recorded which). These receptors came from a female donor with ankylosing spondylitis or in good health (not recorded which).

The sample holds a few counts of this clonotype. The V and J genes are TRBV4-1 and TRBJ2-7, with D possibly matching TRBD2 (6 bases). The CDR3 has 15 residues. The germline V gene has CDR1 MGHRA and CDR2 YSYEKL. Deletions cut 3 bases from V and 2 bases from J, with 14 bases between. The CDR3 loop is CASSHSAGPTYEQYF. In DNA, the CDR3 is TGCGCCAGCAGCCACTCGGCGGGGCCAACCTACGAGCAGTACTTC.

Note on this clonotype: A much larger clonotype is one base distant, so this may be a read error. V usage is TRBV3-1 and J usage is TRBJ2-6, with 8 bases matching TRBD1. Germline V gives CDR1 LGHDT, CDR2 YNNKEL (reference sequence). The CDR3 sequence is 19 residues long. The CDR3 DNA reads TGTACCAGCAGACCTACGGGACAGGCGATTAACTCTGGGGCCAACGTCCTGACTTTC. It yields the protein CTSRPTGQAINSGANVLTF.

At least ten counts were recorded for this clonotype. The J gene is TRBJ2-1, the V gene TRBV4-2; 14 bases agree with TRBD2. Germline lookup yields CDR1 LGHNA and CDR2 YNFKEQ. V dropped 2 bases and J dropped 8; count of bases not matched to a gene: 11. The CDR3 spans 18 residues. The CDR3 here is CASSQRPGLAGEFDEQFF. The CDR3 nucleotides are TGTGCCAGCAGCCAAAGACCGGGACTAGCGGGAGAATTCGATGAGCAGTTCTTC.

The chain uses TRBV7-9 and TRBJ1-5, with no clear D. This CDR3 is built from 14 residues. The germline gives CDR1 SEHNR, CDR2 FQNEAQ (reference sequence). Trimming stripped 5 bases from V and 5 bases from J, with 13 bases between. The CDR3 loop reads CASSPAAGYQPQHF. CDR3 DNA: TGTGCCAGCAGCCCAGCCGCGGGTTATCAGCCCCAGCATTTT.

In its sample, this clonotype was seen a few times. V usage is TRBV6-5 and J usage is TRBJ2-1; tentatively, D is TRBD1 (5 bases). Looked up from germline, CDR1 is MNHEY and CDR2 is SVGAGI. CDR3 size: 15 residues. Trimming removed 2 bases at V and 6 bases at J, with 14 bases between. CDR3 nucleotides: TGTGCCAGCAGTTACGGGGCCTCTAGGGGCAATGAGCAGTTCTTC. Protein product: CASSYGASRGNEQFF.

Many counts were recorded for this clonotype. The rearrangement joins TRBV20-1 to TRBJ2-7, with 8 positions matching TRBD2. CDR1 is DFQATT, CDR2 SNEGSKA, per germline (reference sequence). V trimming: 0 bases; J trimming: 0 bases; junction bases outside the gene matches: 1. The CDR3 covers 14 residues. The CDR3 loop is CSARDGTSSYEQYF. Here the CDR3 DNA reads TGCAGTGCTAGAGATGGGACTAGCTCCTACGAGCAGTACTTC.

This clonotype was observed many times. The chain is built from TRBV6-2 or TRBV6-3 and TRBJ2-5; D call uncertain. CDR1 and CDR2 (germline): MNHEY, SVGEGT. Trimming took off 6 bases at V and 2 bases at J, with 31 bases between the two ends. This CDR3 contains 20 residues. CDR3 region: CASSPLYGYGWQPVQETQYF. Here the CDR3 DNA reads TGTGCCAGCAGCCCGCTGTACGGATACGGCTGGCAGCCGGTACAAGAGACCCAGTACTTC.

With regard to this clonotype: Germline and junction disagree at one end, which may indicate a read error. The chain has TRBV28 and TRBJ1-2; D may be TRBD1 (6 bases). The germline gives CDR1 MDHEN, CDR2 SYDVKM. The CDR3 is made up of 16 amino acids. In DNA form, the CDR3 reads TGTACCAGCAGTTTTTATGTGGAGGGGGGCGTTCATGGCTACACCTTC. Translation: CTSSFYVEGGVHGYTF.

This clonotype has just a few counts. The chain employs TRBV18 and TRBJ2-2, with TRBD2 matching 11 bases. V lost 0 bases and J lost 5; bases outside the gene matches: 5. The length of the CDR3 is 17 residues. Per germline, CDR1 KGHSH and CDR2 LQKENI. The CDR3 DNA follows: TGTGCCAGCTCACCACCGGAACTAGCGGGAGATACCGGGGAGCTGTTTTTT. It codes for CASSPPELAGDTGELFF.